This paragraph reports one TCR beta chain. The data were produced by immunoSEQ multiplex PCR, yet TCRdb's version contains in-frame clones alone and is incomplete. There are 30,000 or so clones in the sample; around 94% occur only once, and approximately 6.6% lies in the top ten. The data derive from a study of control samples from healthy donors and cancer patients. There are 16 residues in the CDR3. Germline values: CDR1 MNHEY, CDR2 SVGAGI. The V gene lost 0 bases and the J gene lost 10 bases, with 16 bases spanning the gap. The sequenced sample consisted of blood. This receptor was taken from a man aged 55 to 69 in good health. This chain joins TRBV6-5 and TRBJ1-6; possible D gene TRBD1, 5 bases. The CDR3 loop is CASSYSGQGVPSPLHF. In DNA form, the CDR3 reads TGTGCCAGCAGTTACTCAGGCCAGGGTGTACCCTCACCCCTCCACTTT.